The clone carrying this T cell receptor beta chain showed up many times. Its antigen is unidentified. This entry belongs to a study of read filtering for tumor transcriptome and immune sequencing. For the study at large: R-ISS stage counts were under 10 for I, about 15 for II, more than 5 for III.

The study, taken as a whole, reports: The CD138-negative fraction was mixed bone marrow immune cells, not pure T cells. IR-seq and RNA-seq agreed better without single-read clonotypes. IR-seq captured clonotypes deeper and more reliably than RNA-seq.

Molecular barcoded adaptors covering alpha/delta and beta/gamma chains were used on approximately 400 ng RNA. TCRdb fed the reads into MiXCR, producing one record per CDR3 protein. This sample has more than 35,000 distinct CDR3 sequences, with roughly 15% found just once. Looked up from germline, CDR1 is MDHEN and CDR2 is SYDVKM. The length of the CDR3 is 16 residues. Trimming cost V 8 bases and J 1 base, with 17 bases left between them. The chain recombines TRBV28 with TRBJ2-2, with D perhaps TRBD2 (6 bases). Sequenced material: a population of CD138-negative cells sorted from bone marrow. This clonotype originated in a donor at least 40 years old with multiple myeloma. The CDR3 spells CASETREARNTGELFF. DNA of the CDR3: TGTGCCAGCGAAACCAGGGAGGCCAGGAACACCGGGGAGCTGTTTTTT.